This entry lists 22 T cell receptor beta chains sequenced from one sample in a study of blood T cell repertoires in COVID-19. The protocol was immunoSEQ multiplex PCR, while the TCRdb copy is restricted to in-frame clones and leaves out a portion. The sample includes about 210,000 clones, around 80% of them seen just once. Source material: peripheral blood. The receptors here all came from a woman in her thirties or forties with acute or convalescent COVID-19.

The V call is TRBV29-1, the J call TRBJ1-2; no firm D call. The CDR3 runs to 14 residues. V was shortened by 4 bases and J by 1 base, with 13 bases between the two germline ends. Germline CDR1 SQVTM, CDR2 ANQGSEA. CDR3 sequence reads: CSVAPGTVNYGYTF. DNA of the CDR3: TGCAGCGTTGCCCCCGGAACAGTTAACTATGGCTACACCTTC.

The chain combines TRBV6-5 with TRBJ2-2; 8 bases map to TRBD1. This CDR3 is built from 14 residues. CDR1 is MNHEY, CDR2 SVGAGI, per germline. J lost 7 bases, V lost 7 bases, and 8 bases had no gene match. The CDR3 coding sequence is TGTGCCAGCAAGAGGACAGGGTTAATCGGGGAGCTGTTTTTT. As protein: CASKRTGLIGELFF.

V gene TRBV5-1 combines with J gene TRBJ2-7, with a weak D call TRBD2 (6 bases). Germline CDR1 is SGHRS and CDR2 is YFSETQ. Deletions cut 6 bases from V and 5 bases from J, with 18 bases between. The CDR3 covers 14 residues. CDR3 loop: CASTTLEGSNEQYF. DNA for the CDR3: TGCGCCAGCACCACTTTGGAGGGGTCTAACGAGCAGTACTTC.

This sequence joins TRBV24-1 and TRBJ2-5; the D gene is possibly TRBD2 (6 bases). CDR1 is KGHDR and CDR2 is SFDVKD in the germline V gene. The CDR3 is 12 amino acids. With 3 bases removed from V and 6 bases from J, the gap between germline ends came to 7 bases. The CDR3 region is CATSDGGKTQYF. In DNA, the CDR3 is TGTGCCACCAGTGATGGGGGGAAGACCCAGTACTTC.

The chain couples TRBV5-1 to TRBJ2-1, with D possibly being TRBD2 (6 bases). The germline V gene encodes CDR1 SGHRS and CDR2 YFSETQ. Between the trimmed V and J ends, which lost 0 bases and 7 bases, there was a span of 17 bases. The CDR3 extends over 16 amino acids. The CDR3 nucleotides read TGCGCCAGCAGCTTGGATGGCGGGGCCGGGGGTAATGAGCAGTTCTTC. Translating gives CASSLDGGAGGNEQFF.

In DNA, the CDR3 is TGTGCCAGCAGCAAAGCGCTTTCGGGGCAGGGGGCGCGGGGGAACTCTGGAAACACCATATATTTT. This codes for CASSKALSGQGARGNSGNTIYF. J is TRBJ1-3 and V is TRBV21-1; the D call in the table, TRBD1, was not verified against the DNA. TRBV21-1 constitutes a pseudogene. CDR3 length: 22 amino acids.

This clone was seen only once. The chain joins TRBV19 to TRBJ2-5; D not certain. The CDR3 extends over 14 amino acids. The V gene's germline CDR1 is LNHDA and CDR2 SQIVND (reference sequence). Trimming removed 3 bases from V and 1 base from J, with 9 bases in between. The CDR3 reads CASSILFGQETQYF. In DNA form, the CDR3 reads TGTGCCAGTAGTATTTTGTTCGGCCAAGAGACCCAGTACTTC.

About this clone itself: The sample holds other DNA sequences that translate to the same CDR3. The V and J genes are TRBV6-2 or TRBV6-3 and TRBJ1-1, with 7 bases fitting TRBD1. V lost 2 bases to trimming and J lost 3 bases; unmatched junction nucleotides: 3. There are 14 residues in the CDR3. Per germline, CDR1 MNHEY and CDR2 SVGEGT. The CDR3 sequence is CASSYRGPDTEAFF. As DNA, the CDR3 is TGTGCCAGCAGTTACAGGGGGCCGGACACTGAAGCTTTCTTT.

The rearrangement joins TRBV7-2 to TRBJ2-2; tentatively, D is TRBD2 (5 bases). Trimming removed 5 bases at V and 5 bases at J, with 6 bases between. Germline values: CDR1 SGHTA, CDR2 FQGNSA. The length of the CDR3 is 12 residues. CDR3 DNA sequence: TGTGCCAGCAGCCGGGGTACCGGGGAGCTGTTTTTT. Translated: CASSRGTGELFF.

This rearrangement joins TRBV3-1 (or the pseudogene TRBV3-2) to TRBJ1-5; 9 bases are shared with TRBD1. The germline V gene has CDR1 LGHDT and CDR2 YNNKEL (reference sequence). Germline trimming cut 4 bases from V and 4 bases from J; bases unmatched to any gene: 5. The CDR3 is 15 amino acids. The CDR3 loop reads CASSPGGTGNQPQHF. CDR3 DNA sequence: TGTGCCAGCAGCCCGGGAGGGACAGGGAATCAGCCCCAGCATTTT.

This chain connects TRBV11-1 to TRBJ2-7; 12 nucleotides agree with TRBD2. Germline loops: CDR1 SGHAT, CDR2 FQDESV (reference sequence). The junction had 2 bases not matched to a gene; V was cut back by 4 bases and J by 4 bases. This CDR3 comprises 14 residues. Here the CDR3 reads CASSSTSGRYEQYF. The CDR3 nucleotides read TGTGCCAGCAGCTCAACTAGCGGGAGGTACGAGCAGTACTTC.

The rearrangement uses TRBV18 and TRBJ1-2; 8 nucleotides agree with TRBD1. Looked up from germline, CDR1 is KGHSH and CDR2 is LQKENI. The CDR3 is made up of 15 amino acids. The trim removed 2 bases at V and 4 bases at J, leaving 6 bases unmatched. CDR3 loop: CASSPMDRDGYGYTF. In nucleotides, the CDR3 is TGTGCCAGCTCACCAATGGACAGGGACGGCTATGGCTACACCTTC. Full variable domain (remainder filled in from reference TRBV18 and TRBJ1-2): NAGVMQNPRHLVRRRGQEARLRCSPMKGHSHVYWYRQLPEEGLKFMVYLQKENIIDESGMPKERFSAEFPKEGPSILRIQQVVRGDSAAYFCASSPMDRDGYGYTFGSGTRLTVV.

For this clone: Other DNA sequences in this sample translate to the same CDR3. The chain has TRBV19 and TRBJ2-2; D not resolved. Trimming removed 3 bases from V and 7 bases from J, with 6 bases in between. Germline lookup yields CDR1 LNHDA and CDR2 SQIVND (reference sequence). The CDR3 runs to 12 residues. The CDR3, as DNA: TGTGCCAGTAGTATTCGCGGCGGGGAGCTGTTTTTT. Translating it yields CASSIRGGELFF.

The chain uses TRBV24-1 and TRBJ1-5, with D perhaps TRBD1 (5 bases). V lost 2 bases, J lost 0 bases, and 10 bases lay in between. From germline, CDR1 is KGHDR and CDR2 SFDVKD. The CDR3 extends over 16 amino acids. CDR3 DNA sequence: TGTGCCACCAGTGATTCCCAGGGTTTTAGCAATCAGCCCCAGCATTTT. Translated: CATSDSQGFSNQPQHF.

The table lists this clone with many counts. The chain combines TRBV5-1 with TRBJ2-7; D may be TRBD2 (6 bases). The germline gives CDR1 SGHRS, CDR2 YFSETQ. The CDR3 contains 15 residues. V lost 0 bases and J 7 bases, leaving 17 bases between the germline ends. CDR3 region: CASSLAGTSIGEQYF. For the CDR3, the DNA is TGCGCCAGCAGCTTGGCCGGGACTTCGATTGGTGAGCAGTACTTC.

This chain connects TRBV30 to TRBJ2-2; D gene ambiguous. Germline assignment: CDR1 GTSNPN and CDR2 SVGIG (reference sequence). This CDR3 has 14 residues. V gave up 2 bases and J gave up 6 bases, with 13 bases separating them. The CDR3 here is CAWSSPLVPGELFF. The CDR3 region has the DNA TGTGCCTGGAGTTCACCGTTAGTCCCCGGGGAGCTGTTTTTT.

The gene calls are TRBV4-2 and TRBJ2-3; 8 nucleotides agree with TRBD1. Germline trimming cut 2 bases from V and 9 bases from J; bases unmatched to any gene: 10. The CDR3 runs 15 residues. Germline values: CDR1 LGHNA, CDR2 YNFKEQ. CDR3 sequence reads: CASSQQGASLSTQYF. DNA for the CDR3: TGTGCCAGCAGCCAACAGGGGGCCAGTCTTAGCACGCAGTATTTT.

The V call is TRBV30, the J call TRBJ2-5; tentative D call: TRBD2 (5 bases). This CDR3 is built from 15 residues. Trimming cost V 0 bases and J 2 bases, with 13 bases left between them. Germline loops: CDR1 GTSNPN, CDR2 SVGIG (reference sequence). CDR3 protein: CAWSVLLEQQETQYF. The CDR3, as DNA: TGTGCCTGGAGTGTATTACTAGAACAACAAGAGACCCAGTACTTC.

The rearrangement uses TRBV4-3 and TRBJ1-4; 10 bases agree with TRBD1. The junction had 9 bases not matched to a gene; V was cut back by 1 base and J by 10 bases. The germline V gene has CDR1 LGHNA and CDR2 YSLEER. The CDR3 is 16 amino acids. The CDR3 nucleotides read TGCGCCAGCAGCCAAGCAGGGGACAGGGGAGCGGGAAAACTGTTTTTT. It translates to CASSQAGDRGAGKLFF.

The genes are TRBV5-5 and TRBJ2-7; D possibly corresponds to TRBD2 (6 bases). V lost 0 bases and J lost 3, with 10 bases in between. The germline gives CDR1 SGHKS, CDR2 YYEKEE (reference sequence). This CDR3 contains 14 residues. CDR3 amino acids: CASSLASASYEQYF. DNA for the CDR3: TGTGCCAGCAGCTTGGCTAGCGCAAGCTACGAGCAGTACTTC. The full variable domain, in which reference TRBV5-5 and TRBJ2-7 provide the parts outside the CDR3, is DAGVTQSPTHLIKTRGQQVTLRCSPISGHKSVSWYQQVLGQGPQFIFQYYEKEERGRGNFPDRFSARQFPNYSSELNVNALLLGDSALYLCASSLASASYEQYFGPGTRLTVT.

This chain joins TRBV5-8 and TRBJ1-5, with 7 positions matching TRBD1. J lost 6 bases, V lost 0 bases, and 3 bases had no gene match. Germline-derived CDR1 and CDR2 are SGHTS and YDEGEE. The CDR3 is 14 residues long. The CDR3 DNA follows: TGTGCCAGCAGCTTGGAGGCAGGGGGTCAGCCCCAGCATTTT. Encoded protein: CASSLEAGGQPQHF.

This chain joins TRBV6-5 and TRBJ2-3; D is possibly TRBD2 (6 bases). The CDR3 extends over 13 amino acids. Germline-derived CDR1 and CDR2 are MNHEY and SVGAGI. V was clipped by 8 bases and J by 2 bases, with 11 bases between them. The chain's CDR3 is CASRDWITDTQYF. DNA of the CDR3: TGTGCCAGCCGGGACTGGATCACAGATACGCAGTATTTT.